This T cell receptor beta chain is drawn from a study of blood T cell repertoires in COVID-19. Study context: Acute-phase and convalescent COVID-19 samples originated in the United States, Italy and Spain.

CDR1 is MDHEN and CDR2 is SYDVKM in the germline V gene. The CDR3 covers 17 residues. V shed 4 bases and J 4 bases; nucleotides not matched to a gene: 12. Method: immunoSEQ multiplex PCR; TCRdb's copy keeps in-frame clones and lacks some. This table has around 100,000 clones, around four fifths appearing once. This sequence joins TRBV28 and TRBJ1-4; 7 bases are a match to TRBD1. Material for sequencing was peripheral blood. The receptor comes from a man in his 70s with active or convalescent COVID-19. The chain's CDR3 is CASSSPQDRPFNEKLFF. The CDR3 coding sequence is TGTGCCAGCAGTTCCCCACAGGACAGGCCCTTTAATGAAAAACTGTTTTTT.